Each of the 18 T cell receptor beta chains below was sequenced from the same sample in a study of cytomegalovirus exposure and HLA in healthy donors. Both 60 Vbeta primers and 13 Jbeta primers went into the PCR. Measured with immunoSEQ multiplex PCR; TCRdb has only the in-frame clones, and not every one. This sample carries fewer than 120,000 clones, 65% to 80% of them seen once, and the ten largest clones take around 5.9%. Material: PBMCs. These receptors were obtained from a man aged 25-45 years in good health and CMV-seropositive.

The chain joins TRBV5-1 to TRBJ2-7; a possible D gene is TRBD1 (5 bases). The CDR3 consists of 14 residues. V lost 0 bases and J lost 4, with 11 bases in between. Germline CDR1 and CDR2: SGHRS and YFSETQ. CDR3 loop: CASSLGFTGYEQYF. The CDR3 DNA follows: TGCGCCAGCAGCTTGGGTTTCACAGGATACGAGCAGTACTTC.

CDR3 DNA: TGTGCCAGCAGTGCGACCGGGAATACGGGCAATCAGCCCCAGCATTTT. Translated, it gives CASSATGNTGNQPQHF. The genes are TRBV6-1 and TRBJ1-5, with unresolved D. The germline CDR1 and CDR2 sequences are MNHNS and SASEGT. The ends were cut back, 4 bases at V and 2 bases at J, with 15 bases in the middle. This CDR3 is built from 16 residues.

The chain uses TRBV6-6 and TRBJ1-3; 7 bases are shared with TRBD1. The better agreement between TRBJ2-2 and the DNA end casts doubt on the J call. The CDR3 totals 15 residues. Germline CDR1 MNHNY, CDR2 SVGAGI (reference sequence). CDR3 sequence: CASSKGTAGTGELFF. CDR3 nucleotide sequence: TGTGCCAGCAGCAAGGGGACAGCAGGCACCGGGGAGCTGTTTTTT.

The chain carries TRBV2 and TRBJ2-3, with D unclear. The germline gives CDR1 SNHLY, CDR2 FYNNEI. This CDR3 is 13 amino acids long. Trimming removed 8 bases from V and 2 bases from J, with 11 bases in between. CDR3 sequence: CASCVLLTDTQYF. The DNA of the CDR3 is TGTGCCAGCTGCGTCTTACTCACAGATACGCAGTATTTT.

Written as DNA, the CDR3 is TGTGCCAGCCGTAGGGAGGTGGGAGGCTACACCTTC. Its translation is CASRREVGGYTF. This rearrangement joins TRBV2 to TRBJ1-2; D remains ambiguous. This CDR3 region has 12 residues. V lost 8 bases, J lost 8 bases, and 15 bases lay in between. The germline CDR1 and CDR2 sequences are SNHLY and FYNNEI.

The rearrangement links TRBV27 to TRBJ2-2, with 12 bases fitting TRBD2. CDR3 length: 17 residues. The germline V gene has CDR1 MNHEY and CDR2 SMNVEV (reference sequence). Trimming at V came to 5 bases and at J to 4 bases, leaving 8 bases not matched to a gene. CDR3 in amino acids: CASSPLAGGRGTGELFF. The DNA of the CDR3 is TGTGCCAGCAGTCCTCTAGCGGGGGGGCGGGGCACCGGGGAGCTGTTTTTT.

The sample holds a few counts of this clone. The CDR3 protein is CASSPDVGQMNTEAFF. DNA for the CDR3: TGTGCCAGCAGCCCCGACGTGGGACAGATGAACACTGAAGCTTTCTTT. The genes are TRBV7-9 and TRBJ1-1, with 7 bases matching TRBD1. The J segment lost 0 bases and the V segment lost 5 bases, leaving 9 bases of the junction unmatched. The CDR3 totals 16 residues. Per the germline V gene, CDR1 is SEHNR and CDR2 is FQNEAQ (reference sequence).

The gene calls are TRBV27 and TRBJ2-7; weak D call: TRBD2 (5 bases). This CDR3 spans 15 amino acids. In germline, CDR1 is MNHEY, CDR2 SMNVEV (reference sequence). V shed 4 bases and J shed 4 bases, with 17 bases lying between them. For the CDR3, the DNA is TGTGCCAGCAGTTCAATACCCGCCGGGGTGTACGAGCAGTACTTC. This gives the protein CASSSIPAGVYEQYF.

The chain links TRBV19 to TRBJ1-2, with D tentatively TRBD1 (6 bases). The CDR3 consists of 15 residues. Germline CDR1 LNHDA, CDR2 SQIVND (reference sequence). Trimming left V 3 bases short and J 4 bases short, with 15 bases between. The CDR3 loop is CASSIQWGLSYGYTF. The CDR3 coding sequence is TGTGCCAGTAGTATTCAATGGGGGCTAAGCTATGGCTACACCTTC.

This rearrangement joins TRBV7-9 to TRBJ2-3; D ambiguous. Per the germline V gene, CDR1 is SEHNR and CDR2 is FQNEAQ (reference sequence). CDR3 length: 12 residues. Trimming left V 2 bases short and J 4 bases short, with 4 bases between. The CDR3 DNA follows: TGTGCCAGCAGCTTATCGGCAGATACGCAGTATTTT. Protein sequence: CASSLSADTQYF.

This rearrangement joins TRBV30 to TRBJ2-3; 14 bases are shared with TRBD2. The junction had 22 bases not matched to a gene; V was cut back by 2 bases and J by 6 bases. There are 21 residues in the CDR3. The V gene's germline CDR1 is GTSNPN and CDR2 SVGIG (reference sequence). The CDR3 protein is CAWSPPPGLAGAPIGSDTQYF. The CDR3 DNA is TGTGCCTGGAGTCCTCCACCGGGACTAGCGGGGGCCCCCATAGGAAGCGATACGCAGTATTTT.

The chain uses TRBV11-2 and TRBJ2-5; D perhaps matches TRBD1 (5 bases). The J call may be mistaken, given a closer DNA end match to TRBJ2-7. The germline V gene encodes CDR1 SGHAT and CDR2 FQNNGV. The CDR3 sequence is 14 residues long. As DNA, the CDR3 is TGTGCCAGCAGCTTAGGGCAGGGTCCCTACGAGCAGTACTTC. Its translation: CASSLGQGPYEQYF.

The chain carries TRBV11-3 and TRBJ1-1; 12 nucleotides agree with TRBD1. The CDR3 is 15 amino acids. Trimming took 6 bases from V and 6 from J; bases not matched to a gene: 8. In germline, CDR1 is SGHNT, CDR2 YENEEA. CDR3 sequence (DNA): TGTGCCAGCAGTGGGACAGGGGGCTTTATCGCTGAAGCTTTCTTT. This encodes CASSGTGGFIAEAFF. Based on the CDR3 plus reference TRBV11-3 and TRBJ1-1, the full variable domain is EAGVVQSPRYKIIEKKQPVAFWCNPISGHNTLYWYLQNLGQGPELLIRYENEEAVDDSQLPKDRFSAERLKGVDSTLKIQPAELGDSAVYLCASSGTGGFIAEAFFGQGTRLTVV.

CDR3 loop: CSVEDRVGVHTF. The DNA of the CDR3 is TGCAGCGTTGAGGACAGGGTAGGGGTTCACACCTTC. This rearrangement joins TRBV29-1 to TRBJ1-2; 8 bases align to TRBD1. This CDR3 spans 12 amino acids. Germline CDR1 reads SQVTM; CDR2 reads ANQGSEA. With 3 bases clipped from V and 12 bases from J, the junction kept 9 bases outside the gene matches.

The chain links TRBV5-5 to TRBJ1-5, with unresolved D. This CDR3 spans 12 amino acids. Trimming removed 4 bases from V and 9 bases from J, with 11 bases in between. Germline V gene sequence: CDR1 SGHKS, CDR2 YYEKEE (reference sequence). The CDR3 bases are TGTGCCAGCAGCGACCAAGGGAGGCCCCAGCATTTT. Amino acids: CASSDQGRPQHF.

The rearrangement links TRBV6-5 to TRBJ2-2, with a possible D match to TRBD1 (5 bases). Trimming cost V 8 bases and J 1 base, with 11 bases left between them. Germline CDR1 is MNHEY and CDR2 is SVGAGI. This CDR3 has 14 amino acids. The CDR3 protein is CASRQGQNTGELFF. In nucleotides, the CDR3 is TGTGCCAGCCGTCAGGGTCAGAACACCGGGGAGCTGTTTTTT.

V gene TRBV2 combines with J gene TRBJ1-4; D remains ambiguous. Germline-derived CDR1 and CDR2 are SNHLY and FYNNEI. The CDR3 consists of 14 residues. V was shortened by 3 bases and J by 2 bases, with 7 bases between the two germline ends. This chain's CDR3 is CASSERGTNEKLFF. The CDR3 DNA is TGTGCCAGCAGTGAGCGCGGCACTAATGAAAAACTGTTTTTT.

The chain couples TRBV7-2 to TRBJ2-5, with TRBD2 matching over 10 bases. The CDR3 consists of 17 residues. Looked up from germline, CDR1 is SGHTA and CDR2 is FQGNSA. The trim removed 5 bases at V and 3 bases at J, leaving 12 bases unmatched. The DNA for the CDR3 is TGTGCCAGCAGCCGTGCCGAACTAGCGGGGCCCAAAGAGACCCAGTACTTC. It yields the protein CASSRAELAGPKETQYF.